Below, 3 T cell receptor beta chains from the same sample are listed, as sequenced in a study of regulatory T cells in long-lasting Graves disease. CDR3-region Arm-PCR and iRepertoire HTBI primers produced the TCR beta libraries. TCRdb reprocessed the multiplex PCR reads with MiXCR, giving one entry per CDR3 protein. The sample has fewer than 500,000 distinct CDR3 sequences, 15% to 20% seen once. Time point noted: newly diagnosed GD, antithyroid drugs for less than 3 months. From PBMCs, RNA was extracted and then used to make the TCR library. These sequences were also reported in another study, on T cells in Graves' hyperthyroidism and ophthalmopathy.

Source: peripheral blood mononuclear cells (PBMCs), taken at new diagnosis, from a patient treated with antithyroid drugs. The source of these receptors is a man aged 35 to 55 with Graves disease.

This clonotype was counted many times. V is TRBV11-2 and J is TRBJ2-3; TRBD2 aligns across 12 bases. The CDR3 consists of 16 residues. Losses at the gene ends were 5 bases for V and 2 bases for J; bases not matched to a gene: 5. Germline V gene data show CDR1 as SGHAT and CDR2 as FQNNGV. The CDR3 sequence: CASSDRTSGVTDTQYF. The DNA of the CDR3 is TGTGCCAGCAGCGATCGGACTAGCGGGGTCACAGATACGCAGTATTTT.

This clonotype was counted ten times or more. The chain uses TRBV5-1 and TRBJ2-7, with 7 nucleotides matching TRBD1. The CDR3 has 14 residues. The ends lost 5 bases at V and 0 bases at J; junction bases unmatched: 5. Per germline, CDR1 SGHRS and CDR2 YFSETQ. DNA of the CDR3: TGCGCCAGCAGTATTTCAGGGGGCTCCTACGAGCAGTACTTC. Amino acids: CASSISGGSYEQYF.

This clonotype was observed a single time. With a far larger clone one base away, a read error is the likely cause. The chain has TRBV7-9 and TRBJ2-7; tentative D call: TRBD2 (6 bases). Trimming removed 5 bases from V and 7 bases from J, with 33 bases in between. The CDR3 length is 19 residues. Germline CDR1 is SEHNR and CDR2 is FQNEAQ (reference sequence). The CDR3 is CASSLLGWRVEGVGNEQYF. In nucleotides, the CDR3 is TGTGCCAGCAGCCTATTAGGGTGGAGGGTCGAAGGTGTTGGCAATGAGCAGTACTTC.